This TCR beta chain was captured in a study of blood T cell repertoires in COVID-19. About the research overall: COVID-19 samples collected from the United States, Italy and Spain covered acute and convalescent phases. T cells, B-cell-depleted T cells, or PBMCs supplied cDNA or gDNA.

V shed 2 bases and J 6 bases; nucleotides not matched to a gene: 2. The germline gives CDR1 LNHNV, CDR2 YYDKDF (reference sequence). The CDR3 has 13 residues. Authors' methods: Amplification of reference gene primers provided the estimated nucleated cell counts. The repertoire was sequenced with immunoSEQ multiplex PCR; TCRdb's copy has only in-frame clones and lacks some. From that table come the V and J calls and clone size; the DNA was used to work out D and trimming. This table holds around 120,000 clones, 70% to 90% found once. The chain links TRBV15 to TRBJ1-2; 8 bases are shared with TRBD1. The sample taken for sequencing was peripheral blood. The TCR comes from a man aged 45-60 years with acute or convalescent COVID-19. The CDR3: CATSRQTGDGYTF. The DNA of the CDR3 is TGTGCCACCAGCAGACAGACAGGGGATGGCTACACCTTC.